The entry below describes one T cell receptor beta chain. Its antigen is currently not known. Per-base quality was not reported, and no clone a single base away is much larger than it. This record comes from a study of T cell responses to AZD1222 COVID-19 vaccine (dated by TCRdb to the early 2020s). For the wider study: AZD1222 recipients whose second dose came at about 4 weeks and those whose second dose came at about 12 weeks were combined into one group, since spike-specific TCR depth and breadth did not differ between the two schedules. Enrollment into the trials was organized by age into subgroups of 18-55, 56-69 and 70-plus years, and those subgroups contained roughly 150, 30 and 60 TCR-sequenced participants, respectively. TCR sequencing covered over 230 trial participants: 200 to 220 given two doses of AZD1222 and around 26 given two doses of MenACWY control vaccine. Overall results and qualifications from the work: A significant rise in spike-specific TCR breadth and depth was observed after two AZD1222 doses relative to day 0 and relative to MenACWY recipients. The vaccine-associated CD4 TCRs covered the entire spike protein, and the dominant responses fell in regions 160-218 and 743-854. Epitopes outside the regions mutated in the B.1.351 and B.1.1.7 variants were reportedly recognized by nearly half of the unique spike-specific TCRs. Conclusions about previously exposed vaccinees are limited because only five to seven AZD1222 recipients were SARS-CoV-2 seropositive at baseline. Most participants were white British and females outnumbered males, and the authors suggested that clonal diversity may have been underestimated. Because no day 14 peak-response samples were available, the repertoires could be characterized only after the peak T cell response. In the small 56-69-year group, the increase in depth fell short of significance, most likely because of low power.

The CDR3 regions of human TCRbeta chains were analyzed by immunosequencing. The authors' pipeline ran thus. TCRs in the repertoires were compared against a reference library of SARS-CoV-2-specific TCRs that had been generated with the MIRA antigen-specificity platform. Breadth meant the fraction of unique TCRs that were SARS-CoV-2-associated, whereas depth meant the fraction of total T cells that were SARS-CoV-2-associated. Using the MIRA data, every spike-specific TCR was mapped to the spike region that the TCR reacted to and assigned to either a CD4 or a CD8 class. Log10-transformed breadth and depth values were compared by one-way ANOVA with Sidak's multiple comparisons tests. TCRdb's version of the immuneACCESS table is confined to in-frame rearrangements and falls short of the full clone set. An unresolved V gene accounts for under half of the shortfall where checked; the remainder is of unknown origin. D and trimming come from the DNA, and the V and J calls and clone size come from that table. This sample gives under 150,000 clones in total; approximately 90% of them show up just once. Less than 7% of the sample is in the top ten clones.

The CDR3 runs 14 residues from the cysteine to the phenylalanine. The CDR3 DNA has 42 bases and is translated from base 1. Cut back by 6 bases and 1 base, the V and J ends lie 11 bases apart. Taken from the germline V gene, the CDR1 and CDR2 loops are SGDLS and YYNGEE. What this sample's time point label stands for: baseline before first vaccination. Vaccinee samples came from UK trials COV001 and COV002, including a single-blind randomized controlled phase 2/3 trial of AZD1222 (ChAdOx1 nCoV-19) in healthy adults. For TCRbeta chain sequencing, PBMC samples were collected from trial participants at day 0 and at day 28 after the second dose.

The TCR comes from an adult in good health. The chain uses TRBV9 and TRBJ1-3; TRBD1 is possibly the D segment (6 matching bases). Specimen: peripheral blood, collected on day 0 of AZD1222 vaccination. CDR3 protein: CASMGGRSGNTIYF. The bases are TGTGCCAGCATGGGGGGCAGGTCTGGAAACACCATATATTTT.